One sample yielded the 2 T cell receptor beta chains listed below, sequenced in a study of blood T cell repertoires in COVID-19. Profiling relied on immunoSEQ multiplex PCR, and the TCRdb table lists in-frame clones only, not all of them. This sample has roughly 180,000 clones; approximately 87% occur once, and the top ten carry less than 25%. The sequencing sample was made of peripheral blood. Receptor source: a man in his 70s with active or convalescent COVID-19.

This chain uses TRBV30 with TRBJ2-3; 12 nucleotides agree with TRBD2. Trimming at V came to 5 bases and at J to 3 bases, leaving 6 bases not matched to a gene. Germline lookup yields CDR1 GTSNPN and CDR2 SVGIG (reference sequence). The CDR3 has 15 amino acids. The CDR3 protein is CAWDPSGGATDTQYF. CDR3 sequence (DNA): TGTGCCTGGGACCCTAGCGGGGGGGCGACAGATACGCAGTATTTT.

The chain joins TRBV19 to TRBJ1-3, with 8 bases identical to TRBD1. Trimming took 3 bases from V and 8 from J; bases not matched to a gene: 6. CDR3 length: 14 residues. CDR1 LNHDA and CDR2 SQIVND come from the germline V gene (reference sequence). In nucleotides, the CDR3 is TGTGCCAGTAGTATCGACAGGGGAGCGGACACCATATATTTT. Its protein product is CASSIDRGADTIYF.